A selection of T cell receptor beta chains follows, all from one sample in a study of T cells in Graves' hyperthyroidism and ophthalmopathy. TCRdb processed the multiplex PCR reads anew with MiXCR; each CDR3 protein has one entry. The table records over 200,000 distinct CDR3 sequences, more than 15% of them present only once. The specimen was blood. All receptors come from a man in his fifties with Graves' hyperthyroidism. CDR3s include the opening cysteine and the closing phenylalanine or tryptophan. Each record gives: clone size, CDR3 length, D gene, J gene, V gene, CDR3 DNA, CDR3 protein. D genes are given only for firm matches. Expanded clones get a size class; other rows say once, few or many, or leave the size out.

NA,16,NA,TRBJ2-6,TRBV12-3/TRBV12-4,TGTGCCAGCAGCCCCTCCGTTGGGTCTGGGGCCAACGTCCTGACTTTC,CASSPSVGSGANVLTF
many,19,TRBD1,TRBJ2-2,TRBV7-9,TGTGCCAGCAGCCACCCTCAGGACAGGAGGTTCTTGAACACCGGGGAGCTGTTTTTT,CASSHPQDRRFLNTGELFF
few,15,NA,TRBJ1-1,TRBV7-9,TGTGCCAGCAGCTTAGCCCCAGGGGTTTCGGTAGAAGCTTTCTTT,CASSLAPGVSVEAFF
many,15,TRBD2,TRBJ2-5,TRBV2,TGTGCCAGCGAGAAGGGTAGCGGGTACCAAGAGACCCAGTACTTC,CASEKGSGYQETQYF
NA,13,NA,TRBJ1-2,TRBV5-8,TGTGCCAGCAGCTTGTCAGGACTCTATGGCTACACCTTC,CASSLSGLYGYTF
NA,13,TRBD1,TRBJ1-2,TRBV20-1,TGCAGTGCTCGGACAGGGGGCGCGAGCGGCTACACCTTC,CSARTGGASGYTF
NA,15,TRBD2,TRBJ2-1,TRBV2,TGTGCCAGCAGCCCGGGACTAGCCGCGGACAATGAGCAGTTCTTC,CASSPGLAADNEQFF
many,15,NA,TRBJ2-1,TRBV7-8,TGTGCCAGCAGCCCGACAGAGGGATTTTACAATGAGCAGTTCTTC,CASSPTEGFYNEQFF
NA,17,NA,TRBJ2-6,TRBV18,TGTGCCAGCTCACCAATGGACGTTACATCTGGGGCCAACGTCCTGACTTTC,CASSPMDVTSGANVLTF
NA,15,NA,TRBJ1-3,TRBV4-2,TGTGCCAGCAGCCGTAGTCCTACGCCTGGAAACACCATATATTTT,CASSRSPTPGNTIYF
many,15,NA,TRBJ2-7,TRBV7-6,TGTGCCAGCAGCTTATCTCTTGGGGCCTCCTACGAGCAGTACTTC,CASSLSLGASYEQYF
many,15,NA,TRBJ2-1,TRBV7-8,TGTGCCAGCAGCCTCGGGACGGCGGCGTACAATGAGCAGTTCTTC,CASSLGTAAYNEQFF
NA,18,TRBD2,TRBJ2-5,TRBV20-1,TGCAGTGCTAATCCCGGGACTAGCGGGAGCCCCACGGGGGAGACCCAGTACTTC,CSANPGTSGSPTGETQYF
many,16,NA,TRBJ2-1,TRBV20-1,TGCAGTGCTAGAGGTAGCGGTAGGAACAGCTACAATGAGCAGTTCTTC,CSARGSGRNSYNEQFF
few,17,NA,TRBJ2-1,TRBV9,TGTGCCAGCAGCGTTAGTAGACTCCCTAAGGGACACAATGAGCAGTTCTTC,CASSVSRLPKGHNEQFF
NA,18,TRBD2,TRBJ2-1,TRBV6-1,TGTGCCAGCAGTGAGTGGGGTAGCGGGAGAAAGACCTACAATGAGCAGTTCTTC,CASSEWGSGRKTYNEQFF
NA,14,TRBD1,TRBJ2-7,TRBV28,TGTGCCAGCACCACACAGGGGGCAAGCTACGAGCAGTACTTC,CASTTQGASYEQYF
many,15,TRBD1,TRBJ2-7,TRBV11-2,TGTGCCAGCAGCGCGTTACAGGGGAAAAACTACGAGCAGTACTTC,CASSALQGKNYEQYF
few,14,NA,TRBJ2-1,TRBV28,TGTGCCATCACCCCCACGACAGATTACAATGAGCAGTTCTTC,CAITPTTDYNEQFF
NA,21,NA,TRBJ2-2,TRBV28,NA,CASSPPVYEQYFGPGTGELFF
few,16,TRBD2,TRBJ2-2,TRBV11-2,TGTGCCAGCAGCTTAGCCGGGAGGACTGCCGGCGGGGAGCTGTTTTTT,CASSLAGRTAGGELFF
many,12,NA,TRBJ1-5,TRBV20-1,TGCAGTGCGCCCGATGGGAATCAGCCCCAGCATTTT,CSAPDGNQPQHF
many,14,TRBD1,TRBJ2-2,TRBV3-1,TGTGCCAGCAGCCTACAGGGGGCCACCGGGGAGCTGTTTTTT,CASSLQGATGELFF
NA,16,TRBD2,TRBJ2-7,TRBV19,TGTGCCAGTAGTAAGGCCTCGGGACTAGATTCGTACGAGCAGTACTTC,CASSKASGLDSYEQYF
NA,14,TRBD1,TRBJ2-5,TRBV9,TGTGCCAGCAGCGACGGGACAGCCCAAGAGACCCAGTACTTC,CASSDGTAQETQYF
NA,12,TRBD1,TRBJ1-1,TRBV20-1,TGCAGTCTCGGACAGGGGGACACTGAAGCTTTCTTT,CSLGQGDTEAFF
many,15,NA,TRBJ1-6,TRBV19,TGTGCCAGTAGTATCCTCGGGCCCGGGGGTTCACCCCTCCACTTT,CASSILGPGGSPLHF
many,14,NA,TRBJ1-5,TRBV30,TGTGCCTGGAGTGGGCCAGGCTTAAATCAGCCCCAGCATTTT,CAWSGPGLNQPQHF
NA,15,TRBD1,TRBJ2-7,TRBV6-1,TGTGCCAGCAGCACGGACAGGGCTAGCTCCTACGAGCAGTACTTC,CASSTDRASSYEQYF
NA,16,TRBD2,TRBJ2-7,TRBV6-5,TGTGCCAGCAGTTACGGCCGGGAGGGCTATCTGTACGAGCAGTACTTC,CASSYGREGYLYEQYF
few,14,TRBD1,TRBJ2-7,TRBV28,TGTGCCAGCAGTTTGTACAGGGGGCGCGACGAGCAGTACTTC,CASSLYRGRDEQYF
NA,15,TRBD1,TRBJ1-2,TRBV3-1,TGTGCCAGCAGCCGACAGGGGACACAGAGGGGAGGCTACACCTTC,CASSRQGTQRGGYTF
NA,15,NA,TRBJ2-4,TRBV6-1,TGTGCCAGCATTAACGTGGGGGCGGCCAAAAACATTCAGTACTTC,CASINVGAAKNIQYF
few,15,TRBD2,TRBJ2-5,TRBV20-1,TGCAGTGCTAGGATAGCGGGAGGGTACCAAGAGACCCAGTACTTC,CSARIAGGYQETQYF
few,13,NA,TRBJ1-5,TRBV5-1,TGCGCCAGCAGCTTGGCCAGAAATCAGCCCCAGCATTTT,CASSLARNQPQHF
NA,12,NA,TRBJ2-3,TRBV20-1,TGCAGTGCTAGTCAAACCACAGATACGCAGTATTTT,CSASQTTDTQYF
NA,14,TRBD1,TRBJ2-5,TRBV5-1,TGCGCCAGCAGCCCGGGGACAGGGGGAGAGACCCAGTACTTC,CASSPGTGGETQYF
many,17,TRBD2,TRBJ2-1,TRBV11-2,TGTGCCAGCAGCTTAGGGCCCTTGGCGGGAGAGGTCAATGAGCAGTTCTTC,CASSLGPLAGEVNEQFF
NA,16,NA,TRBJ2-1,TRBV28,TGTGCCAGCAGTACAATGGGGTTTAGCTTCTACAATGAGCAGTTCTTC,CASSTMGFSFYNEQFF
NA,15,TRBD1,TRBJ2-1,TRBV5-5,TGTGCCAGCAGCCACACAGGGGGCGCCTACAATGAGCAGTTCTTC,CASSHTGGAYNEQFF
many,15,NA,TRBJ2-7,TRBV2,TGTGCCAGCAGGGAGGACAGTGGGGGACTCTACGAGCAGTACTTC,CASREDSGGLYEQYF
few,12,TRBD1,TRBJ1-1,TRBV27,TGTGCCAGCGGACAGGGTTTGACTGAAGCTTTCTTT,CASGQGLTEAFF
few,15,TRBD1,TRBJ2-7,TRBV20-1,TGCAGTGCTAGGGCCCGGGACAGGTCCTCCTACGAGCAGTACTTC,CSARARDRSSYEQYF
few,16,NA,TRBJ1-6,TRBV27,TGTGCCAGCAGTTTATCGGTCCCCAGATCTGGTTCACCCCTCCACTTT,CASSLSVPRSGSPLHF
many,18,TRBD2,TRBJ2-3,TRBV28,TGTGCCAGCAGTTTGGGACTAGCGGGGACACCGTCTACAGATACGCAGTATTTT,CASSLGLAGTPSTDTQYF
NA,15,NA,TRBJ2-7,TRBV5-4,TGTGCCAGCAGCCAAGACAGGTCCGGGGGATACGAGCAGTACTTC,CASSQDRSGGYEQYF
many,13,TRBD2,TRBJ2-7,TRBV12-3/TRBV12-4,TGTGCCAGCAGTTCGGGACTAGCGACCGAGCAGTACTTC,CASSSGLATEQYF
few,15,NA,TRBJ1-5,TRBV6-2/TRBV6-3,TGTGCCAGCAGGAACCCGGCGGGAGCCGATCAGCCCCAGCATTTT,CASRNPAGADQPQHF
many,16,TRBD2,TRBJ2-1,TRBV5-6,TGTGCCAGCAGCCGGACTAGCGGGAGCACCTACAATGAGCAGTTCTTC,CASSRTSGSTYNEQFF
NA,14,TRBD1,TRBJ2-7,TRBV29-1,TGCAGCGTTGATGGCTCAGGGGGCAACTACGAGCAGTACTTC,CSVDGSGGNYEQYF
NA,14,TRBD1,TRBJ2-2,TRBV6-1,TGTGCCAGCAGACCCGGGACAGGTACCGGGGAGCTGTTTTTT,CASRPGTGTGELFF
NA,17,NA,TRBJ2-1,TRBV3-2,TGTGCCAGCAGCCAAGTCGTGGGACTAGCGGATTACAATGAGCAGTTCTTC,CASSQVVGLADYNEQFF
many,15,NA,TRBJ2-5,TRBV28,TGTGCCAGCAGCGACCCCCAAATGGGGGGAGAGACCCAGTACTTC,CASSDPQMGGETQYF
many,14,NA,TRBJ2-2,TRBV30,TGTGCCTGGAGGTATATCGGGTTGGCCGGGGAGCTGTTTTTT,CAWRYIGLAGELFF